Listed below are T cell receptor beta chains from one sample, sequenced in a study of shared clonotypes between healthy human individuals. Libraries were prepared by immunoSEQ multiplex PCR; TCRdb keeps only in-frame clonotypes and omits some of them. Altogether 1,400,000 or so clones are present, approximately 98.5% being singletons, with the ten largest covering roughly 0.35%. The sequenced material came from naive CD4+ T cells sorted from blood. Receptors were obtained from a young man in good health. Both conserved end residues are part of each CDR3. D genes are given only for firm matches. Some rows have no size entry. The others give once, few or many, or a class for an expanded clone.

clone_size: NA
j_call: TRBJ2-2
v_call: TRBV5-5
d_call: NA
cdr3_aa: CASSLRAGRNTGELFF
cdr3_nt: TGTGCCAGCAGCCTCCGAGCCGGGAGGAACACCGGGGAGCTGTTTTTT

clone_size: NA
j_call: TRBJ2-7
v_call: TRBV9
d_call: NA
cdr3_aa: CASSVATGYEQYF
cdr3_nt: TGTGCCAGCAGCGTAGCAACGGGCTACGAGCAGTACTTC

clone_size: NA
j_call: TRBJ1-5
v_call: TRBV30
d_call: TRBD1
cdr3_aa: CAWSALDRGNQPQHF
cdr3_nt: TGTGCCTGGAGTGCCCTGGACAGGGGTAATCAGCCCCAGCATTTT

clone_size: NA
j_call: TRBJ2-7
v_call: TRBV4-3
d_call: TRBD2
cdr3_aa: CASSQDASRELEQYF
cdr3_nt: TGCGCCAGCAGCCAGGACGCATCGCGGGAGCTTGAGCAGTACTTC

clone_size: once
j_call: TRBJ2-7
v_call: TRBV28
d_call: NA
cdr3_aa: CASSFAYEQYF
cdr3_nt: TGTGCCAGCAGTTTTGCCTACGAGCAGTACTTC

clone_size: NA
j_call: TRBJ2-7
v_call: TRBV5-1
d_call: NA
cdr3_aa: CASSLDSRGRFDNEQYF
cdr3_nt: TGCGCCAGCAGCTTGGATAGTCGGGGGCGGTTCGACAACGAGCAGTACTTC

clone_size: NA
j_call: TRBJ2-5
v_call: TRBV18
d_call: TRBD1
cdr3_aa: CASSLLTGTVQETQYF
cdr3_nt: TGTGCCAGCTCACTGCTTACCGGGACAGTACAAGAGACCCAGTACTTC

clone_size: once
j_call: TRBJ2-1
v_call: TRBV9
d_call: NA
cdr3_aa: CASSRDYNEQFF
cdr3_nt: TGTGCCAGCAGCAGGGACTACAATGAGCAGTTCTTC

clone_size: NA
j_call: TRBJ2-1
v_call: TRBV28
d_call: NA
cdr3_aa: CASSFETAGRFYNEQFF
cdr3_nt: TGTGCCAGCAGTTTTGAGACGGCGGGACGATTTTACAATGAGCAGTTCTTC

clone_size: NA
j_call: TRBJ2-1
v_call: TRBV18
d_call: NA
cdr3_aa: CASSPLGQGNEQFF
cdr3_nt: TGTGCCAGCTCACCATTAGGGCAGGGCAATGAGCAGTTCTTC

clone_size: NA
j_call: TRBJ2-1
v_call: TRBV11-2
d_call: TRBD2
cdr3_aa: CASSLELAGSSYNEQFF
cdr3_nt: TGTGCCAGCAGCTTAGAACTAGCGGGAAGCTCCTACAATGAGCAGTTCTTC

clone_size: NA
j_call: TRBJ2-7
v_call: TRBV7-2
d_call: NA
cdr3_aa: CASSFAGSSYEQYF
cdr3_nt: TGTGCCAGCAGTTTTGCCGGAAGCTCCTACGAGCAGTACTTC

clone_size: once
j_call: TRBJ2-1
v_call: TRBV5-1
d_call: NA
cdr3_aa: CASRSGPAGEQFF
cdr3_nt: TGCGCCAGCAGATCCGGGCCCGCGGGTGAGCAGTTCTTC

clone_size: NA
j_call: TRBJ2-2
v_call: TRBV18
d_call: NA
cdr3_aa: CASSPAVGELFF
cdr3_nt: TGTGCCAGCTCACCCGCGGTCGGGGAGCTGTTTTTT

clone_size: NA
j_call: TRBJ2-3
v_call: TRBV9
d_call: NA
cdr3_aa: CASSPRSYTDTQYF
cdr3_nt: TGTGCCAGCAGCCCCCGTTCGTACACAGATACGCAGTATTTT

clone_size: NA
j_call: TRBJ2-1
v_call: TRBV29-1
d_call: TRBD2
cdr3_aa: CSVEVAGGPYNEQFF
cdr3_nt: TGCAGCGTTGAAGTAGCGGGAGGGCCGTACAATGAGCAGTTCTTC

clone_size: NA
j_call: TRBJ2-2
v_call: TRBV9
d_call: NA
cdr3_aa: CASSFSGNTGELFF
cdr3_nt: TGTGCCAGCAGCTTTAGCGGAAACACCGGGGAGCTGTTTTTT

clone_size: NA
j_call: TRBJ2-1
v_call: TRBV18
d_call: NA
cdr3_aa: CASSPLASSSYNEQFF
cdr3_nt: TGTGCCAGCTCACCACTAGCGTCTAGCTCCTACAATGAGCAGTTCTTC

clone_size: NA
j_call: TRBJ1-2
v_call: TRBV5-6
d_call: NA
cdr3_aa: CASSLAGGADYGYTF
cdr3_nt: TGTGCCAGCAGCTTGGCCGGAGGGGCGGACTATGGCTACACCTTC

clone_size: NA
j_call: TRBJ2-5
v_call: TRBV7-9
d_call: NA
cdr3_aa: CASSASDRFQETQYF
cdr3_nt: TGTGCCAGCAGCGCAAGTGACAGGTTCCAAGAGACCCAGTACTTC

clone_size: NA
j_call: TRBJ2-7
v_call: TRBV6-5
d_call: TRBD1
cdr3_aa: CASSTGTASYEQYF
cdr3_nt: TGTGCCAGCAGTACCGGGACAGCCTCCTACGAGCAGTACTTC

clone_size: NA
j_call: TRBJ1-5
v_call: TRBV28
d_call: NA
cdr3_aa: CASSLGGPRNQPQHF
cdr3_nt: TGTGCCAGCAGTTTAGGCGGCCCTCGCAATCAGCCCCAGCATTTT

clone_size: NA
j_call: TRBJ1-1
v_call: TRBV4-1
d_call: NA
cdr3_aa: CASSLVPETEAFF
cdr3_nt: TGCGCCAGCAGCCTAGTCCCGGAAACTGAAGCTTTCTTT

clone_size: few
j_call: TRBJ2-1
v_call: TRBV20-1
d_call: TRBD2
cdr3_aa: CSARGGNEQFF
cdr3_nt: TGCAGTGCTAGGGGGGGGAATGAGCAGTTCTTC

clone_size: NA
j_call: TRBJ2-7
v_call: TRBV2
d_call: TRBD1
cdr3_aa: CASTGTGIGEQYF
cdr3_nt: TGTGCCAGCACTGGGACAGGGATTGGCGAGCAGTACTTC

clone_size: NA
j_call: TRBJ2-2
v_call: TRBV10-1
d_call: TRBD2
cdr3_aa: CASSGPGLENTGELFF
cdr3_nt: TGCGCCAGCAGTGGACCGGGACTAGAGAACACCGGGGAGCTGTTTTTT

clone_size: NA
j_call: TRBJ2-7
v_call: TRBV6-6
d_call: TRBD2
cdr3_aa: CASSYSDGRDGDEQYF
cdr3_nt: TGTGCCAGCAGTTACTCGGACGGGAGGGACGGGGACGAGCAGTACTTC

clone_size: NA
j_call: TRBJ2-1
v_call: TRBV6-6
d_call: TRBD2
cdr3_aa: CASSLSGIHNEQFF
cdr3_nt: TGTGCCAGCAGTTTAAGCGGGATCCACAATGAGCAGTTCTTC

clone_size: NA
j_call: TRBJ2-6
v_call: TRBV11-3
d_call: NA
cdr3_aa: CASSPGGPSGANVLTF
cdr3_nt: TGTGCCAGCAGCCCCGGGGGGCCCTCTGGGGCCAACGTCCTGACTTTC

clone_size: NA
j_call: TRBJ2-1
v_call: TRBV6-6
d_call: TRBD2
cdr3_aa: CATSGLGNNEQFF
cdr3_nt: TGTGCCACCTCTGGACTAGGGAACAATGAGCAGTTCTTC

clone_size: NA
j_call: TRBJ2-2
v_call: TRBV29-1
d_call: TRBD1
cdr3_aa: CSVEGAGQGDLGELFF
cdr3_nt: TGCAGCGTTGAAGGAGCCGGACAGGGGGATTTAGGGGAGCTGTTTTTT

clone_size: NA
j_call: TRBJ1-2
v_call: TRBV9
d_call: TRBD1
cdr3_aa: CASSVAVAIRDRGDYGYTF
cdr3_nt: TGTGCCAGCAGCGTAGCTGTGGCAATCCGGGACAGGGGAGACTATGGCTACACCTTC

clone_size: NA
j_call: TRBJ2-5
v_call: TRBV7-6
d_call: NA
cdr3_aa: CASSPYGPGPSKTQYF
cdr3_nt: TGTGCCAGCAGCCCCTACGGTCCGGGTCCTTCAAAGACCCAGTACTTC

clone_size: NA
j_call: TRBJ2-7
v_call: TRBV18
d_call: NA
cdr3_aa: CASSLAMGYEQYF
cdr3_nt: TGTGCCAGCTCCCTTGCAATGGGCTACGAGCAGTACTTC

clone_size: NA
j_call: TRBJ2-3
v_call: TRBV20-1
d_call: NA
cdr3_aa: CSARDKGTQYF
cdr3_nt: TGCAGTGCTAGAGATAAGGGTACGCAGTATTTT

clone_size: NA
j_call: TRBJ2-7
v_call: TRBV28
d_call: NA
cdr3_aa: CASSLEAPYEQYF
cdr3_nt: TGTGCCAGCAGTTTGGAAGCGCCGTACGAGCAGTACTTC

clone_size: NA
j_call: TRBJ2-2
v_call: TRBV5-1
d_call: NA
cdr3_aa: CASSLAKSGWTGELFF
cdr3_nt: TGCGCCAGCAGCTTGGCCAAGTCAGGATGGACCGGGGAGCTGTTTTTT

clone_size: NA
j_call: TRBJ2-1
v_call: TRBV2
d_call: TRBD2
cdr3_aa: CASSELAGGPYNEQFF
cdr3_nt: TGTGCCAGCAGTGAGCTAGCGGGAGGGCCTTACAATGAGCAGTTCTTC

clone_size: NA
j_call: TRBJ2-1
v_call: TRBV7-9
d_call: TRBD2
cdr3_aa: CASSLGTGGVYEQFF
cdr3_nt: TGTGCCAGCAGCTTAGGTACGGGAGGGGTATATGAGCAGTTCTTC

clone_size: once
j_call: TRBJ2-2
v_call: TRBV30
d_call: NA
cdr3_aa: CAWSGGIDTGELFF
cdr3_nt: TGTGCCTGGAGTGGGGGGATTGACACCGGGGAGCTGTTTTTT

clone_size: NA
j_call: TRBJ2-2
v_call: TRBV4-3
d_call: NA
cdr3_aa: CASSRRGRGFDAGELFF
cdr3_nt: TGCGCCAGCAGCCGGCGTGGTAGGGGTTTCGATGCCGGGGAGCTGTTTTTT

clone_size: NA
j_call: TRBJ1-2
v_call: TRBV18
d_call: NA
cdr3_aa: CASSTTGLLRGYTF
cdr3_nt: TGTGCCAGCTCAACCACGGGACTCTTAAGGGGCTACACCTTC

clone_size: NA
j_call: TRBJ2-1
v_call: TRBV30
d_call: TRBD2
cdr3_aa: CAWSSPGGRSYNEQFF
cdr3_nt: TGTGCCTGGAGTTCCCCGGGCGGGAGGAGTTACAATGAGCAGTTCTTC

clone_size: NA
j_call: TRBJ2-5
v_call: TRBV6-1
d_call: NA
cdr3_aa: CASRAKLTQYF
cdr3_nt: TGTGCCAGCAGGGCGAAGTTGACCCAGTACTTC